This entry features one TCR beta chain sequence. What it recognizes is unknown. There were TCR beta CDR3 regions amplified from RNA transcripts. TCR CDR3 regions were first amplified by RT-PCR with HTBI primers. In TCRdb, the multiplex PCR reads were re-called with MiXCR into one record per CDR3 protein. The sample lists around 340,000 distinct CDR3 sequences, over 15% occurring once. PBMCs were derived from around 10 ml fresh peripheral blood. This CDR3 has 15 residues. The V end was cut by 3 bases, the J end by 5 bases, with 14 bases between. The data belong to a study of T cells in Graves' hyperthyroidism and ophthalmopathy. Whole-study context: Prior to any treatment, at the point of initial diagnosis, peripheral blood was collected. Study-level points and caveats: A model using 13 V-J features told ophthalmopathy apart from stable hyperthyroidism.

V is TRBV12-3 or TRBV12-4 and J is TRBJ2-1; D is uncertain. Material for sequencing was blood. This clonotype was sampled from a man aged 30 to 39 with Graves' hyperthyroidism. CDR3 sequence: CASSFLPTPDNEQFF. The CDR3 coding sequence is TGTGCCAGCAGTTTTCTGCCCACCCCTGACAATGAGCAGTTCTTC.